This TCR beta chain emerged from a study of blood T cell repertoires in COVID-19 (dated by TCRdb to 2018 to 2021). General notes on the study: Collaborator samples came from the United States, Italy and Spain and covered acute and convalescent phases of COVID-19. The material from the prospective study consisted of cDNA or gDNA derived from T cells, B-cell-depleted T cells, or PBMCs. Deeply sampled blood TCRbeta repertoires from subjects exposed to, actively infected with, or recovered from COVID-19 were included in the dataset. The repertoires were made available in a free public database intended to serve as a resource for research on the immune response to SARS-CoV-2. Samples came from the ongoing ImmuneRACE study (first 160 participants) plus 1,254 subjects from 6 global collaborators. Sample metadata almost always included a de-identified subject ID, COVID-19 status, age in years and sex. Where available, HLA class I and class II types were obtained from metadata supplied by the sample provider rather than from assay-based typing. General conclusions and limits of the study: The amount of clinical and demographic metadata varied by source and participant and was provided uncurated.

With regard to this clone: Its antigen specificity is not known. The input lacks base qualities; no much larger clone sits a single base away.

Collaborating institutions collected whole blood in K2EDTA tubes following their own protocols. For TCRbeta analysis, collaborators shipped samples as frozen whole blood, isolated PBMCs, or DNA extracted from either of those sample types. Trimming takes 3 bases off V and 5 bases off J; junction bases not matched to a gene: 7. Taken from the germline V gene, the CDR1 and CDR2 loops are SGHRS and YFSETQ. From its cysteine to its phenylalanine, the CDR3 spans 14 amino acids. The read is trimmed to its CDR3 DNA, 42 bases read in frame from base 1. TCRbeta CDR3 regions were amplified from genomic DNA by means of the immunoSEQ Assay, a bias-controlled multiplex PCR. Under the source paper's analysis protocol: Nucleated cell counts per sample were estimated from amplification of reference gene primers within the assay. To quantify the absolute abundance of each unique TCRbeta CDR3 rearrangement, sequence reads were collapsed and filtered. For each sample, productive Simpson clonality was calculated as the square root of Simpson's diversity index across productive rearrangements. The source is immuneACCESS, and TCRdb retained only in-frame sequences with V and J called. Part of the clones is not carried over; for the studies checked, unresolved V genes explain less than half of this, and the remainder is unexplained. V, J and clone size are those of that table, while D and trimming were read from the DNA. Counted in this sample were 200,000 to 250,000 clones; around 80% of them appeared once. The ten largest clones capture around 9.5% of the sample.

In this chain, TRBV5-1 is recombined with TRBJ2-5; TRBD2 fits 7 bases in the junction. This TCR was sampled from a man aged 45-60 years with active or convalescent COVID-19. Sequenced sample: peripheral blood. This receptor carries the CDR3 CASSSGLADETQYF. The sequenced DNA is TGCGCCAGCAGCTCGGGTCTAGCGGACGAGACCCAGTACTTC.